The clone carrying this TCR beta chain has a handful of counts. Its antigen is still unknown. TCRdb used MiXCR to reprocess the RT-PCR reads, holding one entry per CDR3 protein. The data contain more than 450,000 distinct CDR3 sequences, 6.5% to 8% of them singletons. This sample was taken from a study of response to subunit inactivated influenza vaccine. Study observations and caveats: A suggestion made by the authors is that each seasonal influenza vaccination recruits few new T cells.

The CDR3 extends over 15 amino acids. CDR1 SGHTA and CDR2 FQGNSA come from the germline V gene. V was shortened by 0 bases and J by 7 bases, with 16 bases between the two germline ends. The origin of this receptor is a man between 50 and 69 years old who received an inactivated influenza vaccine. Specimen: PBMCs from blood, collected roughly 24 months after vaccination. The rearrangement links TRBV7-2 to TRBJ2-7; tentative D call: TRBD2 (7 bases). CDR3: CASSLAAGASGEQYF. The CDR3 nucleotides read TGTGCCAGCAGCTTAGCCGCGGGGGCCTCTGGGGAGCAGTACTTC.